This TCR beta chain came from a study of graft-versus-host responses after intestinal transplantation. The wider study: Every one of the recipients received anti-thymocyte globulin induction and afterwards took tacrolimus and steroids for roughly three years.

Stimulators, approximately 200,000 irradiated and violet-dye-labeled cells, were plated with approximately 200,000 CFSE-labeled responder cells. The germline V gene encodes CDR1 MNHEY and CDR2 SMNVEV (reference sequence). V lost 2 bases and J lost 9, with 17 bases in between. The length of the CDR3 is 14 residues. Measured with immunoSEQ multiplex PCR; TCRdb has only the in-frame clones, and not every one. The profile shows about 15,000 clones, around two fifths of them singletons. This specimen was alloreactive CD8+ T cells from a mixed lymphocyte reaction culture, taken before intestinal transplant. Subset indicated: CFSE-low proliferating T cells sorted from roughly 6-day pre-transplant mixed lymphocyte reaction (GvH or HvG direction). The chain carries TRBV27 and TRBJ2-7; a weak D match, TRBD2 (6 bases). The sequence came from a human patient who received an intestinal transplant. DNA of the CDR3: TGTGCCAGCAGTTTAATCGGAGGGTTCGAGGTGCAGTACTTC. This encodes CASSLIGGFEVQYF.